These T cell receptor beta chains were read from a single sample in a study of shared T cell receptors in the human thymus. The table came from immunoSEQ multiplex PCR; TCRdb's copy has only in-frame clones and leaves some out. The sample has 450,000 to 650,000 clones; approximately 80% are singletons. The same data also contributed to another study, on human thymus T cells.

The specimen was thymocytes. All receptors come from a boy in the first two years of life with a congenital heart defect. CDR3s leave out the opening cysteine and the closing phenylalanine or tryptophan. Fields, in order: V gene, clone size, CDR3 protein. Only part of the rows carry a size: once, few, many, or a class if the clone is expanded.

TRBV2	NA	ASSRGGNTEAF
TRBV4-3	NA	ASSQRDYRGLSGETQY
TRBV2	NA	ASSPYEQY
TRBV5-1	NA	ASSAWTSGDYSYNEQF
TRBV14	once	ASSPSTLAGLIYEQY
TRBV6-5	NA	ASSYGRTSGSDTQY
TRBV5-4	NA	ASSLGSGYTDTQY
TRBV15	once	ATSRGTGQGNYGYT
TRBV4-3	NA	ASSHQTSGIPNEQF
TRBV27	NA	ASRGGEGYT
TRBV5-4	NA	ASSLRTGGGEWEQF
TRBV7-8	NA	ASSCSGTPYNEQF
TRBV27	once	ASSFCWEQGHCGYEQY
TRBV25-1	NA	ASSELGAAGGQF
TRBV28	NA	ASVVTRTGNNQPQH
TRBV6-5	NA	ASSADRGSNQPQH
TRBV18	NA	ASSPKERRTDTQY
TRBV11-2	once	ASSSGQGCSNTEAF
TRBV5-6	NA	ASTLGGLISSNEQF
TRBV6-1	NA	ATEWASGRASEQY
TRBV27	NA	ASSWRGAGRGSYEQY
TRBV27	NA	ASSLATGEGYT
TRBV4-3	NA	ASSQEFDPGTPTSYEQY
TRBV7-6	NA	ASRPRQGSETQY
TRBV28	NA	ASSLQYRGPT
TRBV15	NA	ATSREPPWTSGTFGDTQY
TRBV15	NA	ATSGRGGQPQH
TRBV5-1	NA	ASSLANIQY
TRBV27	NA	ASSSETTQY
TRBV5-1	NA	ASSWRARSGELF
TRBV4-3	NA	ASSHDRAGYGYT
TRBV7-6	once	ASSWQGRGTDTQY
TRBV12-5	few	ASGLVPGGGTSGHYNEQF
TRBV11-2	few	ASSPRTARSKNIQY
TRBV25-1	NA	ASRVTGGEGTEAF
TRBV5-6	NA	ASSSLAGETGELF
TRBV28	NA	ASSQRDPERLAETYEQY
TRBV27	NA	ASTPGGASGELF
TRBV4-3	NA	ASSQATGEYEQY
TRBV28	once	ASSPPPPGQDVDTIY
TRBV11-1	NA	ASSLQGLATSTDTQY
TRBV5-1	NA	ASSRTGEQY
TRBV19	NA	ASSIGGDEAF
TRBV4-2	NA	ASSHGRTVLGQY
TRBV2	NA	ASSVRGTSGDNEQF
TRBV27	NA	ASSPSGSASSYEQY
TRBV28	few	ASSLCGGQGEDGNEKLF
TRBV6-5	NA	ASSYRLAGLDTQY
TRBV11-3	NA	ASRPSAGDNYEQY
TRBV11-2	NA	ASSFQTSATHNEQF
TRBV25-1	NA	ASSAQGARLNTEAF
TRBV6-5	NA	ASSYSGDPGDEQF
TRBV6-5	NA	ASSYSYTDTQY
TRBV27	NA	ASWGGDYGYT
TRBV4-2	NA	ASSQERNGLAGAYEQY
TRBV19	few	ASSIGLAGVSPGANVLT
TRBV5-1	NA	ASSLRHRSEAF